The source of this T cell receptor beta chain is a study of beta chain features in type 1 diabetes. This clone was counted only a few times. What it binds is not known. Study-wide points: People with Type 1 diabetes carried modestly yet significantly shorter TCRB CDR3s in all four CD4+ subsets. Unsettled here was the matter of whether HLA type influences TCRB rearrangement.

Of the isolated RNA, all was reverse transcribed, and so the sequenced material was expressed TCRB transcripts. Sequenced naive, central memory and regulatory T cell samples produced an average of around 3.9 million reads. Clones were read by immunoSEQ multiplex PCR, and TCRdb kept only the in-frame ones, dropping some. Seen here are hundreds of thousands of clones, around an eighth observed once, and the top ten hold approximately 0.043%. The CDR3 is 15 amino acids. Germline loops: CDR1 MGHRA, CDR2 YSYEKL. V was clipped by 7 bases and J by 0 bases, with 14 bases between them. This TCR was recovered from a man between 18 and 35 years old with type 1 diabetes. Sample: naive CD4+ T cells from blood. The chain joins TRBV4-1 to TRBJ2-3; possible D gene TRBD1, 5 bases. CDR3 in DNA: TGCGCCAGCAACGTACAGGAGAGTAGCACAGATACGCAGTATTTT. Encoded protein: CASNVQESSTDTQYF.